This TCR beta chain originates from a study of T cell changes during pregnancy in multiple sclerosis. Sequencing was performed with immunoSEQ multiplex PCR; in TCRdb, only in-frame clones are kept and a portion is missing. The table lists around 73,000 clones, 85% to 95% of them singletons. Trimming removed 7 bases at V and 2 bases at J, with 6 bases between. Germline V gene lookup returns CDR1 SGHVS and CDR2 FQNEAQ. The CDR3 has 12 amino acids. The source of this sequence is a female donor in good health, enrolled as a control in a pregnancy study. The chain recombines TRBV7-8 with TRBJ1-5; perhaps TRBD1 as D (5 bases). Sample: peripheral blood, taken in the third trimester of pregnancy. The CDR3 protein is CASKGGNQPQHF. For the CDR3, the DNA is TGTGCCAGCAAAGGGGGCAATCAGCCCCAGCATTTT. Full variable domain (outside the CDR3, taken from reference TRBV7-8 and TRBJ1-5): GAGVSQSPRYKVAKRGQDVALRCDPISGHVSLFWYQQALGQGPEFLTYFQNEAQLDKSGLPSDRFFAERPEGSVSTLKIQRTQQEDSAVYLCASKGGNQPQHFGDGTRLSIL.